Listed below are T cell receptor beta chains from one sample, sequenced in a study of T cell responses to AZD1222 COVID-19 vaccine. Libraries were prepared by immunoSEQ multiplex PCR; TCRdb keeps only in-frame clonotypes and omits some of them. The data show some 170,000 clones, approximately 92% seen once. The source material was peripheral blood, sampled on day 0 of AZD1222 vaccination. The receptor source for this set is an adult in good health. Each CDR3 is given with its conserved first and last residue. Each record gives: J gene, V gene, clone size, D gene, CDR3 protein, CDR3 DNA. A D gene is named only where the DNA matches it firmly. Clone size is not always given. Where it is, it says once, few, many or a class for expanded clones.

j_gene: TRBJ2-3
v_gene: TRBV7-9
abundance: NA
d_gene: TRBD1
CDR3aa: CASSFTGGTDTQYF
CDR3nt: TGTGCCAGCAGCTTTACAGGGGGCACAGATACGCAGTATTTT

j_gene: TRBJ1-3
v_gene: TRBV10-3
abundance: NA
d_gene: NA
CDR3aa: CAISESRAPSGNTIYF
CDR3nt: TGTGCCATCAGTGAGTCACGGGCCCCCTCTGGAAACACCATATATTTT

j_gene: TRBJ2-1
v_gene: TRBV18
abundance: NA
d_gene: NA
CDR3aa: CASSPEETSYNEQFF
CDR3nt: TGTGCCAGCTCACCAGAGGAGACCTCCTACAATGAGCAGTTCTTC

j_gene: TRBJ2-1
v_gene: TRBV9
abundance: few
d_gene: TRBD2
CDR3aa: CASSALAGDYNEQFF
CDR3nt: TGTGCCAGCAGCGCCCTAGCGGGGGACTACAATGAGCAGTTCTTC

j_gene: TRBJ2-5
v_gene: TRBV5-1
abundance: NA
d_gene: NA
CDR3aa: CASSLVDGRKREETQYF
CDR3nt: TGCGCCAGCAGCTTGGTGGACGGCCGGAAAAGAGAGGAGACCCAGTACTTC

j_gene: TRBJ2-7
v_gene: TRBV5-1
abundance: NA
d_gene: TRBD2
CDR3aa: CASSFASGSYEQYF
CDR3nt: TGCGCCAGCAGCTTCGCTAGCGGATCCTACGAGCAGTACTTC

j_gene: TRBJ1-1
v_gene: TRBV3-1/TRBV3-2
abundance: NA
d_gene: TRBD1
CDR3aa: CASSQDRGPAFF
CDR3nt: TGTGCCAGCAGCCAAGACAGGGGGCCGGCTTTCTTT

j_gene: TRBJ1-2
v_gene: TRBV10-3
abundance: NA
d_gene: NA
CDR3aa: CAISTAGGYGYTF
CDR3nt: TGTGCCATCAGTACGGCTGGGGGTTATGGCTACACCTTC

j_gene: TRBJ1-1
v_gene: TRBV4-1
abundance: NA
d_gene: TRBD1
CDR3aa: CASSQDQGGMNTEAFF
CDR3nt: TGCGCCAGCAGCCAAGATCAGGGGGGGATGAACACTGAAGCTTTCTTT

j_gene: TRBJ2-1
v_gene: TRBV3-1/TRBV3-2
abundance: NA
d_gene: NA
CDR3aa: CASSPEGEFSTYNEQFF
CDR3nt: TGTGCCAGCAGCCCCGAAGGGGAGTTTAGCACCTACAATGAGCAGTTCTTC

j_gene: TRBJ1-1
v_gene: TRBV10-2
abundance: NA
d_gene: NA
CDR3aa: CASSEGVGTSGEAFF
CDR3nt: TGCGCCAGCAGTGAGGGGGTTGGGACAAGTGGTGAAGCTTTCTTT

j_gene: TRBJ1-3
v_gene: TRBV4-1
abundance: NA
d_gene: NA
CDR3aa: CASSLGTAGNTIYF
CDR3nt: TGCGCCAGCAGCCTTGGGACGGCTGGAAACACCATATATTTT

j_gene: TRBJ2-1
v_gene: TRBV5-1
abundance: NA
d_gene: TRBD2
CDR3aa: CASSPGLAGPDNEQFF
CDR3nt: TGCGCCAGCAGCCCCGGACTAGCGGGACCCGACAATGAGCAGTTCTTC

j_gene: TRBJ2-5
v_gene: TRBV19
abundance: NA
d_gene: NA
CDR3aa: CASSISRVETQYF
CDR3nt: TGTGCCAGTAGTATTTCCAGGGTGGAGACCCAGTACTTC

j_gene: TRBJ1-5
v_gene: TRBV5-8
abundance: NA
d_gene: TRBD1
CDR3aa: CASSWGQGPRNQPQHF
CDR3nt: TGTGCCAGCAGCTGGGGACAGGGGCCTAGGAATCAGCCCCAGCATTTT

j_gene: TRBJ1-2
v_gene: TRBV7-2
abundance: NA
d_gene: NA
CDR3aa: CASSLGDGYTF
CDR3nt: TGTGCCAGCAGCTTAGGGGATGGCTACACCTTC

j_gene: TRBJ1-3
v_gene: TRBV3-1/TRBV3-2
abundance: NA
d_gene: NA
CDR3aa: CASSQGVRNTIYF
CDR3nt: TGTGCCAGCAGCCAAGGGGTCCGAAACACCATATATTTT

j_gene: TRBJ2-2
v_gene: TRBV12-3/TRBV12-4
abundance: few
d_gene: NA
CDR3aa: CASSLGPAGELFF
CDR3nt: TGTGCCAGCAGTTTGGGACCTGCCGGGGAGCTGTTTTTT

j_gene: TRBJ2-1
v_gene: TRBV27
abundance: NA
d_gene: NA
CDR3aa: CASSFRGNEQFF
CDR3nt: TGTGCCAGCAGTTTCCGGGGCAATGAGCAGTTCTTC

j_gene: TRBJ2-2
v_gene: TRBV14
abundance: NA
d_gene: TRBD2
CDR3aa: CASSRKGTGLLKGTGELFF
CDR3nt: TGTGCCAGCAGCCGAAAAGGGACGGGACTACTAAAGGGGACCGGGGAGCTGTTTTTT

j_gene: TRBJ1-2
v_gene: TRBV6-5
abundance: NA
d_gene: NA
CDR3aa: CASKLQGQDYGYTF
CDR3nt: TGTGCCAGCAAACTACAGGGTCAGGACTATGGCTACACCTTC

j_gene: TRBJ2-1
v_gene: TRBV19
abundance: NA
d_gene: TRBD2
CDR3aa: CASSALAGDNEQFF
CDR3nt: TGTGCCAGTAGTGCACTAGCGGGAGACAATGAGCAGTTCTTC

j_gene: TRBJ1-3
v_gene: TRBV6-5
abundance: NA
d_gene: NA
CDR3aa: CASRRDGGNTIYF
CDR3nt: TGTGCCAGCAGGAGGGACGGCGGAAACACCATATATTTT

j_gene: TRBJ1-6
v_gene: TRBV19
abundance: NA
d_gene: NA
CDR3aa: CASSSPGTPSPLHF
CDR3nt: TGTGCCAGTAGTTCACCAGGGACCCCATCACCCCTCCACTTT

j_gene: TRBJ2-5
v_gene: TRBV12-3/TRBV12-4
abundance: NA
d_gene: NA
CDR3aa: CASSLRLGETQYF
CDR3nt: TGTGCCAGCAGTTTACGACTAGGGGAGACCCAGTACTTC

j_gene: TRBJ2-3
v_gene: TRBV13
abundance: NA
d_gene: NA
CDR3aa: CASSLDQGTDTQYF
CDR3nt: TGTGCCAGCAGCTTAGACCAGGGGACAGATACGCAGTATTTT

j_gene: TRBJ1-5
v_gene: TRBV19
abundance: NA
d_gene: NA
CDR3aa: CACNLGLNQPQHF
CDR3nt: TGTGCCTGCAACTTGGGACTAAATCAGCCCCAGCATTTT

j_gene: TRBJ1-1
v_gene: TRBV5-1
abundance: once
d_gene: NA
CDR3aa: CASSLGGGPNTEAFF
CDR3nt: TGCGCCAGCAGCTTGGGAGGGGGTCCGAACACTGAAGCTTTCTTT

j_gene: TRBJ1-6
v_gene: TRBV27
abundance: NA
d_gene: TRBD1
CDR3aa: CASSPGTGNSPLHF
CDR3nt: TGTGCCAGCAGTCCCGGGACAGGTAATTCACCCCTCCACTTT

j_gene: TRBJ2-1
v_gene: TRBV11-2
abundance: NA
d_gene: TRBD1
CDR3aa: CASSPRQGLYNEQFF
CDR3nt: TGTGCCAGCAGCCCAAGACAGGGGCTATACAATGAGCAGTTCTTC

j_gene: TRBJ1-2
v_gene: TRBV9
abundance: NA
d_gene: NA
CDR3aa: CASSVGTESYGYTF
CDR3nt: TGTGCCAGCAGCGTAGGTACAGAAAGCTATGGCTACACCTTC

j_gene: TRBJ2-1
v_gene: TRBV2
abundance: few
d_gene: NA
CDR3aa: CASSVGESSYNEQFF
CDR3nt: TGTGCCAGCAGTGTAGGGGAGAGCTCCTACAATGAGCAGTTCTTC

j_gene: TRBJ2-7
v_gene: TRBV5-6
abundance: NA
d_gene: NA
CDR3aa: CASSLGLIYEQYF
CDR3nt: TGTGCCAGCAGCTTGGGACTTATCTACGAGCAGTACTTC

j_gene: TRBJ1-1
v_gene: TRBV29-1
abundance: NA
d_gene: NA
CDR3aa: CSVETALNTEAFF
CDR3nt: TGCAGCGTTGAGACAGCCTTGAACACTGAAGCTTTCTTT

j_gene: TRBJ2-7
v_gene: TRBV5-1
abundance: NA
d_gene: NA
CDR3aa: CASKVGIGAGQSEQYF
CDR3nt: TGCGCCAGCAAGGTCGGGATAGGGGCGGGCCAAAGCGAGCAGTACTTC

j_gene: TRBJ1-1
v_gene: TRBV2
abundance: NA
d_gene: NA
CDR3aa: CASKVGMNTEAFF
CDR3nt: TGTGCCAGCAAGGTCGGAATGAACACTGAAGCTTTCTTT

j_gene: TRBJ2-5
v_gene: TRBV11-2
abundance: NA
d_gene: NA
CDR3aa: CASSPGLRAQYF
CDR3nt: TGTGCCAGCAGCCCGGGACTCAGGGCCCAGTACTTC

j_gene: TRBJ2-2
v_gene: TRBV30
abundance: once
d_gene: NA
CDR3aa: CARAGQRIAGELFF
CDR3nt: TGTGCCCGGGCCGGACAGAGGATTGCCGGGGAGCTGTTTTTT

j_gene: TRBJ2-3
v_gene: TRBV3-1/TRBV3-2
abundance: NA
d_gene: NA
CDR3aa: CASSQVLSDTQYF
CDR3nt: TGTGCCAGCAGCCAAGTTTTGTCAGATACGCAGTATTTT

j_gene: TRBJ2-3
v_gene: TRBV5-1
abundance: NA
d_gene: NA
CDR3aa: CASSLGGGGKSTDTQYF
CDR3nt: TGCGCCAGCAGCTTGGGGGGTGGCGGAAAGTCCACAGATACGCAGTATTTT

j_gene: TRBJ1-1
v_gene: TRBV6-6
abundance: NA
d_gene: NA
CDR3aa: CASSLGVSGTEAFF
CDR3nt: TGTGCCAGCAGTTTAGGGGTCTCGGGCACTGAAGCTTTCTTT

j_gene: TRBJ2-1
v_gene: TRBV3-1/TRBV3-2
abundance: NA
d_gene: TRBD1
CDR3aa: CASSPDRVSYNEQFF
CDR3nt: TGTGCCAGCAGCCCGGACAGGGTCTCCTACAATGAGCAGTTCTTC

j_gene: TRBJ2-3
v_gene: TRBV6-2/TRBV6-3
abundance: few
d_gene: TRBD2
CDR3aa: CASSYGASGVDTQYF
CDR3nt: TGTGCCAGCAGTTACGGGGCTAGCGGGGTAGATACGCAGTATTTT

j_gene: TRBJ1-2
v_gene: TRBV6-5
abundance: NA
d_gene: NA
CDR3aa: CASRTWDVNYGYTF
CDR3nt: TGTGCCAGCAGGACTTGGGACGTCAACTATGGCTACACCTTC

j_gene: TRBJ2-7
v_gene: TRBV15
abundance: NA
d_gene: TRBD2
CDR3aa: CATSRDPHSGSGEQYF
CDR3nt: TGTGCCACCAGCAGAGATCCCCATAGCGGGAGCGGGGAGCAGTACTTC

j_gene: TRBJ1-2
v_gene: TRBV7-9
abundance: NA
d_gene: NA
CDR3aa: CASSLEGQFGGYTF
CDR3nt: TGTGCCAGCAGCTTAGAAGGCCAGTTTGGAGGCTACACCTTC